The clone carrying this T cell receptor beta chain was counted once. The antigen is unknown. The data were taken from a study of shared clonotypes between healthy human individuals. Findings of the study overall: Clonotypes shared by all four sorted-subset donors had higher generation probabilities than non-shared clonotypes. Estimated richness was generally greater in naive than memory subsets.

Some clones are missing from TCRdb's copy, which holds only in-frame ones; the method was immunoSEQ multiplex PCR. The profile shows just over 95,000 clones, around two thirds of them singletons. This TCR was recovered from a man under 40 in good health. The sequenced material came from memory CD8+ T cells sorted from blood. As to subset: CD45RO+ cells pooled with CCR7-negative TemRA cells.

Here the CDR3 DNA reads TGTGCCAGCAGAGGGGATGATGAAAAACTGTTTTTT. Translated, it gives CASRGDDEKLFF. The chain joins TRBV9 to TRBJ1-4; possibly TRBD1 for D (5 bases). V lost 5 bases, J lost 6 bases, and 8 bases lay in between. CDR3 length equals 12 residues. CDR1 is SGDLS and CDR2 is YYNGEE in the germline V gene.